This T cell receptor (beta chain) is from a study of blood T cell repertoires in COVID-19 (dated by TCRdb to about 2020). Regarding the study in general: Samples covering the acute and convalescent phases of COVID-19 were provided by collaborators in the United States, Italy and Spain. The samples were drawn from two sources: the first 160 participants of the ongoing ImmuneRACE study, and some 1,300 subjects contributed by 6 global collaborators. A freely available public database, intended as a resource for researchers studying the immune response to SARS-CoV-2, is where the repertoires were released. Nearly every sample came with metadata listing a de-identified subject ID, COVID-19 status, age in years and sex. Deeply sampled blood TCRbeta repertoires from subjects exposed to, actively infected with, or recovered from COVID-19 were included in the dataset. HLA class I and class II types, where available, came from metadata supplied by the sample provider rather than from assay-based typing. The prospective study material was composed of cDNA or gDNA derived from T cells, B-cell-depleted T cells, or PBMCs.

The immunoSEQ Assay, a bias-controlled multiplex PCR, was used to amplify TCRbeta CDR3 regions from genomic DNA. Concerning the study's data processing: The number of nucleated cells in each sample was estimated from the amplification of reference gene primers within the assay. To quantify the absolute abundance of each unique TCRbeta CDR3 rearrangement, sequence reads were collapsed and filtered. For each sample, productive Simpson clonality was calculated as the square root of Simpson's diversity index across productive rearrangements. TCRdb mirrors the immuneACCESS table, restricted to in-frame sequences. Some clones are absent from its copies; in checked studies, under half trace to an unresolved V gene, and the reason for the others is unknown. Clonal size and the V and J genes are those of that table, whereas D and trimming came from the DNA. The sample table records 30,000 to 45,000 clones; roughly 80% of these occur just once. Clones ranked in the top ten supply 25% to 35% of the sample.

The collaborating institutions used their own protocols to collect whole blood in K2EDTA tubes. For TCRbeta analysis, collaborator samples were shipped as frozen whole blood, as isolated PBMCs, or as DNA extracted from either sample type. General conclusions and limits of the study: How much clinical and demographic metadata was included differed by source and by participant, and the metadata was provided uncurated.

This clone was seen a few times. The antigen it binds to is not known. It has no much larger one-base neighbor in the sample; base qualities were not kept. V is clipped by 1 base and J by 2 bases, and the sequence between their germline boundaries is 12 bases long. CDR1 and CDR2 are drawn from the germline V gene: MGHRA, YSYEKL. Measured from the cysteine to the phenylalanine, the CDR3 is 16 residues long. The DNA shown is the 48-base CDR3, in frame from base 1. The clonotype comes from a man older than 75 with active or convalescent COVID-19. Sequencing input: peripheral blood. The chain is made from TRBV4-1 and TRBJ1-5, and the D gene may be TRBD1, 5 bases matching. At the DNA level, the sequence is TGCGCCAGCAGCCAAGTAGCAGGGTGGGGCAATCAGCCCCAGCATTTT. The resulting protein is CASSQVAGWGNQPQHF.